One sample yielded the 29 T cell receptor beta chains listed below, sequenced in a study of beta chain features in type 1 diabetes. Study findings and constraints: Significant though moderate, a shortening of TCRB CDR3s appeared in all four CD4+ subsets of Type 1 diabetes patients.

Investigators reverse transcribed all isolated RNA, so they sequenced expressed TCRB transcripts. The data were produced by immunoSEQ multiplex PCR, yet TCRdb's version contains in-frame clones alone and is incomplete. The repertoire consists of a few hundred thousand clones, with 16% occurring once and the leading ten covering roughly 0.08%. These TCRs' antigens remain unknown. Source material: naive CD4+ T cells from blood. The receptor set was obtained from a man aged 25 to 40 with type 1 diabetes.

A few counts support this clone. The chain combines TRBV20-1 with TRBJ2-4, with D unresolved. CDR3 length: 11 residues. Trimming removed 2 bases from V and 7 bases from J, with 6 bases in between. Germline CDR1 reads DFQATT; CDR2 reads SNEGSKA (reference sequence). The DNA for the CDR3 is TGCAGTGCTAGATCGCGCAACATTCAGTACTTC. Translation: CSARSRNIQYF.

The table lists this clone with a few counts. The chain uses TRBV20-1 and TRBJ2-5, with D uncertain. CDR3 length equals 11 residues. Trimming shortened V by 1 base and J by 3 bases, and 3 bases separated the two germline ends. Germline-derived CDR1 and CDR2 are DFQATT and SNEGSKA (reference sequence). For the CDR3, the DNA is TGCAGTGCTAGAGGGAAAGAGACCCAGTACTTC. It is translated as CSARGKETQYF.

This clone was observed a handful of times. V and J are TRBV25-1 and TRBJ2-5, with 8 bases lining up with TRBD1. Losses at the gene ends were 5 bases for V and 6 bases for J; bases not matched to a gene: 11. CDR1 is MGHDK, CDR2 SYGVNS, per germline. This CDR3 region has 15 residues. The CDR3 region has the DNA TGTGCCAGCAGTCGATTGGACAGGGCGAAACAGACCCAGTACTTC. Amino acids: CASSRLDRAKQTQYF.

The CDR3 sequence is CASSVRRASLNEQFF. For the CDR3, the DNA is TGTGCCAGCAGCGTTCGGCGGGCTTCACTTAATGAGCAGTTCTTC. The chain uses TRBV11-1 and TRBJ2-1; D may be TRBD2 (5 bases). V gave up 5 bases and J gave up 7 bases, with 18 bases separating them. There are 15 residues in the CDR3. Germline V CDR1 and CDR2: SGHAT, FQDESV (reference sequence).

V usage is TRBV29-1 and J usage is TRBJ2-2; D uncertain. This CDR3 spans 13 amino acids. Trimming removed 5 bases at V and 4 bases at J, with 11 bases between. CDR1 SQVTM and CDR2 ANQGSEA come from the germline V gene. CDR3 DNA sequence: TGCAGCGTTAGAGCTAGATTCACCGGGGAGCTGTTTTTT. This translates into CSVRARFTGELFF.

This CDR3 is CASRSGLAAYNEQFF. DNA for the CDR3: TGTGCCAGCAGGTCGGGACTAGCGGCCTACAATGAGCAGTTCTTC. The chain joins TRBV2 to TRBJ2-1, with 11 bases aligning to TRBD2. CDR3 size: 15 residues. Germline V gene lookup returns CDR1 SNHLY and CDR2 FYNNEI. V was pared by 6 bases and J by 2 bases, with 3 bases of the junction left unmatched.

This clone has only a few counts. This chain links TRBV30 with TRBJ1-1; a weak D match, TRBD1 (6 bases). There are 12 residues in the CDR3. V was cut by 2 bases and J by 4 bases, with 8 bases left in between. CDR1 and CDR2 from the germline V gene are GTSNPN and SVGIG (reference sequence). The CDR3 region has the DNA TGTGCCTGGAGTAAGGGGGGCACTGAAGCTTTCTTT. Its translation is CAWSKGGTEAFF. Full variable domain (missing parts from reference TRBV30 and TRBJ1-1): SQTIHQWPATLVQPVGSPLSLECTVEGTSNPNLYWYRQAAGRGLQLLFYSVGIGQISSEVPQNLSASRPQDRQFILSSKKLLLSDSGFYLCAWSKGGTEAFFGQGTRLTVV.

This clone was detected a few times. The J gene is TRBJ1-1, the V gene TRBV9, with D perhaps matching TRBD1 (6 bases). V lost 4 bases and J 11 bases, leaving 21 bases between the germline ends. This CDR3 is built from 14 residues. Germline V gives CDR1 SGDLS, CDR2 YYNGEE. The CDR3 here is CASSTRQAHTVAFF. The CDR3 nucleotides read TGTGCCAGCAGCACAAGACAGGCCCACACTGTGGCTTTCTTT. The full variable domain, rest sourced from reference TRBV9 and TRBJ1-1, is DSGVTQTPKHLITATGQRVTLRCSPRSGDLSVYWYQQSLDQGLQFLIQYYNGEERAKGNILERFSAQQFPDLHSELNLSSLELGDSALYFCASSTRQAHTVAFFGQGTRLTVV.

This clone occurred a few times. The chain recombines TRBV30 with TRBJ1-3; no clear D gene. Trimming left V 5 bases short and J 2 bases short, with 7 bases between. This CDR3 has 12 amino acids. In germline, CDR1 is GTSNPN, CDR2 SVGIG (reference sequence). CDR3 residues: CAWATTGNTIYF. Written as DNA, the CDR3 is TGTGCCTGGGCGACAACTGGAAACACCATATATTTT.

The V call is TRBV5-1, the J call TRBJ2-7, with unresolved D. Germline assignment: CDR1 SGHRS and CDR2 YFSETQ. The CDR3 is made up of 13 amino acids. Trimming shortened V by 2 bases and J by 0 bases, and 6 bases separated the two germline ends. Here the CDR3 reads CASSFAGSYEQYF. As DNA, the CDR3 is TGCGCCAGCAGCTTCGCTGGCTCCTACGAGCAGTACTTC.

This clone came up a few times. CDR3 DNA sequence: TGTGCCAGCAGCCGCGACTCCTCGAAGGGTGAAAAACTGTTTTTT. Translating gives CASSRDSSKGEKLFF. The rearrangement uses TRBV7-2 and TRBJ1-4, with D unclear. The germline V gene encodes CDR1 SGHTA and CDR2 FQGNSA. The V end lost 5 bases, the J end lost 7 bases, and 17 bases lay between the germline ends. The CDR3 covers 15 residues.

This clone was counted only a few times. J is TRBJ2-3 and V is TRBV6-5; D is possibly TRBD2 (6 bases). V lost 6 bases to trimming and J lost 2 bases, with 15 bases between them. Germline CDR1 reads MNHEY; CDR2 reads SVGAGI. The CDR3 has 15 amino acids. The CDR3 sequence is CASSRVAVLTDTQYF. Written as DNA, the CDR3 is TGTGCCAGCAGCCGAGTAGCGGTCCTCACAGATACGCAGTATTTT.

The CDR3 coding sequence is TGTGCCAGCAGCGAGACTAGACAAGAGACCCAGTACTTC. Protein: CASSETRQETQYF. The chain carries TRBV2 and TRBJ2-5; weak D call: TRBD2 (6 bases). The CDR3 sequence is 13 residues long. The germline CDR1 and CDR2 sequences are SNHLY and FYNNEI. V lost 6 bases, J lost 2 bases, and 10 bases lay in between.

This clone was found a few times. The chain uses TRBV29-1 and TRBJ2-1, with 11 bases fitting TRBD1. J gave up 6 bases and V 2 bases, and 12 bases lay outside the gene matches. Per germline, CDR1 SQVTM and CDR2 ANQGSEA. The CDR3 runs to 17 residues. The chain's CDR3 is CSVESQGRTGGFNEQFF. CDR3 nucleotides: TGCAGCGTTGAATCTCAGGGCAGGACAGGGGGCTTCAATGAGCAGTTCTTC.

The sample holds a few counts of this clone. The chain uses TRBV7-7 and TRBJ2-1; 8 nucleotides agree with TRBD1. V lost 5 bases to trimming and J lost 3 bases; unmatched junction nucleotides: 9. This CDR3 is 16 amino acids long. Germline V lookup: CDR1 SSHAT, CDR2 FNYEAQ (reference sequence). The CDR3 protein is CASSTGGQGGYNEQFF. The DNA for the CDR3 is TGTGCCAGCAGCACCGGCGGACAGGGAGGCTACAATGAGCAGTTCTTC.

The chain combines TRBV29-1 with TRBJ2-1; 12 bases are a match to TRBD2. Germline trimming cut 7 bases from V and 5 bases from J; bases unmatched to any gene: 3. The CDR3 covers 13 residues. Looked up from germline, CDR1 is SQVTM and CDR2 is ANQGSEA. CDR3 nucleotide sequence: TGCAGCGGACGGACTAGCGGGAACAATGAGCAGTTCTTC. Amino acid sequence: CSGRTSGNNEQFF.

In the case of this clone: The sample has other DNA sequences that encode this CDR3 too. The V call is TRBV5-1, the J call TRBJ2-1; the match to TRBD2 covers 11 bases. The germline V gene encodes CDR1 SGHRS and CDR2 YFSETQ. After removal of 1 base from V and 3 bases from J, the junction contained 0 bases not matched to a gene. This CDR3 is built from 15 residues. The chain's CDR3 is CASSLTSGSYNEQFF. The CDR3 region has the DNA TGCGCCAGCAGCTTGACTAGCGGGAGCTACAATGAGCAGTTCTTC. Full variable domain (outside the CDR3, taken from reference TRBV5-1 and TRBJ2-1): KAGVTQTPRYLIKTRGQQVTLSCSPISGHRSVSWYQQTPGQGLQFLFEYFSETQRNKGNFPGRFSGRQFSNSRSEMNVSTLELGDSALYLCASSLTSGSYNEQFFGPGTRLTVL.

V and J are TRBV15 and TRBJ2-3; 7 bases are a match to TRBD1. The ends lost 1 base at V and 2 bases at J; junction bases unmatched: 9. CDR1 is LNHNV, CDR2 YYDKDF, per germline (reference sequence). This CDR3 has 17 residues. The CDR3 loop reads CATSRARGLRSTDTQYF. CDR3 bases: TGTGCCACCAGCAGAGCAAGGGGGCTACGGTCCACAGATACGCAGTATTTT.

This clone was detected a few times. The chain couples TRBV7-9 to TRBJ1-1, with unresolved D. CDR1 and CDR2 (germline): SEHNR, FQNEAQ (reference sequence). V was clipped by 5 bases and J by 0 bases, with 7 bases between them. The CDR3 has 13 amino acids. CDR3 sequence (DNA): TGTGCCAGCAGCGCCTTAGTGAACACTGAAGCTTTCTTT. This encodes CASSALVNTEAFF.

A few counts support this clone. The chain joins TRBV7-9 to TRBJ2-7; either TRBD1 or TRBD2 may supply D (5 bases each). V lost 1 base to trimming and J lost 3 bases, with 10 bases between them. Per the germline V gene, CDR1 is SEHNR and CDR2 is FQNEAQ (reference sequence). The CDR3 totals 14 residues. The CDR3 is CASSLGDQVYEQYF. CDR3 nucleotide sequence: TGTGCCAGCAGCTTAGGGGACCAGGTCTACGAGCAGTACTTC.

This clone turned up a few times. The chain is built from TRBV15 and TRBJ1-4; D perhaps matches TRBD1 (6 bases). This CDR3 has 16 amino acids. Trimming removed 0 bases from V and 8 bases from J, with 16 bases in between. Germline V gene data show CDR1 as LNHNV and CDR2 as YYDKDF (reference sequence). In DNA, the CDR3 is TGTGCCACCAGCAGAGATCCCAACAGGGAAGGCGAAAAACTGTTTTTT. This sequence encodes CATSRDPNREGEKLFF.

This clone came up a few times. J is TRBJ2-7 and V is TRBV6-5, with TRBD1 identical over 7 bases. The CDR3 totals 16 residues. V was clipped by 0 bases and J by 3 bases; unmatched bases: 8. The germline V gene has CDR1 MNHEY and CDR2 SVGAGI. CDR3 protein: CASSYSTGSGSYEQYF. The CDR3 DNA is TGTGCCAGCAGTTACTCGACAGGGTCAGGGAGCTACGAGCAGTACTTC.

This clone was counted a few times. The rearrangement links TRBV30 to TRBJ1-5, with D possibly TRBD1 on 6 matching bases. Germline V lookup: CDR1 GTSNPN, CDR2 SVGIG (reference sequence). CDR3 length equals 16 residues. Trimming removed 2 bases from V and 1 base from J, with 15 bases in between. CDR3 in amino acids: CAWSRTASLSNQPQHF. CDR3 nucleotide sequence: TGTGCCTGGAGTCGGACAGCCTCCCTGAGCAATCAGCCCCAGCATTTT.

The table lists this clone with a few counts. The V call is TRBV6-5, the J call TRBJ2-5; no firm D call. Germline CDR1 is MNHEY and CDR2 is SVGAGI. This CDR3 is 12 amino acids long. Trimming shortened V by 7 bases and J by 5 bases, and 11 bases separated the two germline ends. The CDR3 nucleotides are TGTGCCAGCAACAGCGATTGGGAGACCCAGTACTTC. This sequence encodes CASNSDWETQYF.

The V and J genes are TRBV5-1 and TRBJ2-3; no clear D gene. Germline lookup yields CDR1 SGHRS and CDR2 YFSETQ. The CDR3 is 14 residues long. Between the trimmed V and J ends, which lost 0 bases and 0 bases, there was a span of 5 bases. The CDR3 nucleotides read TGCGCCAGCAGCTTGGAACGGAGCACAGATACGCAGTATTTT. Translated: CASSLERSTDTQYF.

The J gene is TRBJ2-4, the V gene TRBV6-5; 10 nucleotides agree with TRBD2. This CDR3 is 16 amino acids long. Unmatched junction bases numbered 2, after V lost 3 bases and J lost 0 bases. Germline V gene data show CDR1 as MNHEY and CDR2 as SVGAGI. The CDR3 DNA follows: TGTGCCAGCAGTTATGGACTAGCGGTAGCCAAAAACATTCAGTACTTC. Translated, it gives CASSYGLAVAKNIQYF.

The genes are TRBV30 and TRBJ2-2, with D possibly being TRBD2 (5 bases). Germline CDR1 reads GTSNPN; CDR2 reads SVGIG (reference sequence). This CDR3 region has 14 residues. V lost 7 bases, J lost 0 bases, and 12 bases lay in between. CDR3 protein: CASDWRPNTGELFF. The CDR3 DNA reads TGTGCCTCGGACTGGCGCCCGAACACCGGGGAGCTGTTTTTT.

This clone was seen a handful of times. V and J are TRBV2 and TRBJ2-3, with D possibly being TRBD1 (6 bases). The CDR3 spans 13 residues. The germline V and J ends were trimmed by 6 bases and 4 bases, with 11 bases remaining between them. Germline CDR1 reads SNHLY; CDR2 reads FYNNEI. The DNA for the CDR3 is TGTGCCAGCAGCTACAGGGACGCAGATACGCAGTATTTT. Translation: CASSYRDADTQYF.

This clone has a handful of counts. The chain combines TRBV7-2 with TRBJ2-7, with 9 nucleotides matching TRBD1. J gave up 4 bases and V 5 bases, and 6 bases lay outside the gene matches. Germline CDR1 and CDR2: SGHTA and FQGNSA. The CDR3 is 14 residues long. The CDR3 protein is CASSPGQGKYEQYF. The CDR3 DNA reads TGTGCCAGCAGCCCTGGACAGGGGAAGTACGAGCAGTACTTC.